The 11 T cell receptor beta chains below were found in one sample sequenced in a study of T cells in Graves' hyperthyroidism and ophthalmopathy. Amplification of TCR beta CDR3 regions was performed using RNA transcripts as template. The TCR CDR3 first-round RT-PCR relied on the HTBI primer set. Each CDR3 protein gets one entry after TCRdb re-called the multiplex PCR reads with MiXCR. The repertoire holds about 770,000 distinct CDR3 sequences, with approximately 18% as singletons. The sequenced sample was blood. The receptors shown here come from a woman aged 50 to 60 with Graves' hyperthyroidism that later progressed to Graves' ophthalmopathy.

This clonotype has more than one count but fewer than ten. The chain links TRBV6-2 or TRBV6-3 to TRBJ2-5, with D perhaps matching TRBD2 (6 bases). The CDR3 is made up of 18 amino acids. V lost 7 bases and J lost 1, with 25 bases in between. Germline assignment: CDR1 MNHEY and CDR2 SVGEGT. CDR3 in DNA: TGTGCCAGCACAGAAGACGTGGGGACTGGGGGGATCCAAGAGACCCAGTACTTC. Amino acid sequence: CASTEDVGTGGIQETQYF.

The gene calls are TRBV2 and TRBJ1-2; D gene unclear. V lost 2 bases and J lost 7, with 11 bases in between. Germline-derived CDR1 and CDR2 are SNHLY and FYNNEI. This CDR3 contains 13 residues. This CDR3 is CASSESGVGGYTF. Written as DNA, the CDR3 is TGTGCCAGCAGTGAATCTGGGGTGGGTGGCTACACCTTC.

In this sample, this clonotype turned up a few times. A much larger clone differs by one base, so this may be a read error. The chain links TRBV13 to TRBJ1-1; D is undetermined. The CDR3 spans 15 residues. CDR1 is PRHDT and CDR2 is FYEKMQ in the germline V gene (reference sequence). This CDR3 reads CASSLNEGFNAEALF. CDR3 in DNA: TGTGCCAGCAGCCTAAACGAGGGTTTCAACGCTGAAGCTCTCTTT.

This sequence joins TRBV19 and TRBJ1-5; 10 bases align to TRBD1. CDR3 length equals 18 residues. V shed 3 bases, J shed 1 base, and the junction held 9 bases outside the gene matches. Looked up from germline, CDR1 is LNHDA and CDR2 is SQIVND (reference sequence). In nucleotides, the CDR3 is TGTGCCAGTAGTATGGGACAGGGGATCTCGTTCAGCAATCAGCCCCAGCATTTT. Its translation is CASSMGQGISFSNQPQHF. Based on the CDR3 plus reference TRBV19 and TRBJ1-5, the full variable domain is DGGITQSPKYLFRKEGQNVTLSCEQNLNHDAMYWYRQDPGQGLRLIYYSQIVNDFQKGDIAEGYSVSREKKESFPLTVTSAQKNPTAFYLCASSMGQGISFSNQPQHFGDGTRLSIL.

The V and J genes are TRBV14 and TRBJ2-7; TRBD2 agrees at 8 bases. CDR1 SGHDN and CDR2 FVKESK come from the germline V gene. The CDR3 loop spans 15 amino acids. The trim removed 0 bases at V and 10 bases at J, leaving 11 bases unmatched. DNA of the CDR3: TGTGCCAGCAGCCAAGATTGGGCTAGCGGGTCGAGACAGTACTTC. This sequence encodes CASSQDWASGSRQYF.

There are a few counts of this clonotype. The V call is TRBV12-3 or TRBV12-4, the J call TRBJ2-3; D is possibly TRBD2 (6 bases). V was trimmed by 6 bases and J by 1 base, leaving 14 bases between them. The CDR3 sequence is 15 residues long. The CDR3: CASSLTGEGTDTQYF. The CDR3 DNA reads as TGTGCCAGCAGCCTAACGGGGGAGGGCACAGATACGCAGTATTTT.

V usage is TRBV6-2 or TRBV6-3 and J usage is TRBJ1-5, with D unclear. CDR1 MNHEY and CDR2 SVGEGT come from the germline V gene. The CDR3 runs 16 residues. V dropped 5 bases and J dropped 7 bases, with 21 bases sitting between them. In DNA form, the CDR3 reads TGTGCCAGCAGTCTAGACCCTTCGGTATGGGGACAGCCCCAGCATTTT. This sequence encodes CASSLDPSVWGQPQHF.

The chain combines TRBV6-2 or TRBV6-3 with TRBJ2-6; the D is unclear. Germline lookup yields CDR1 MNHEY and CDR2 SVGEGT. The CDR3 has 16 residues. The V end lost 5 bases, the J end lost 0 bases, and 11 bases lay between the germline ends. The CDR3 DNA sequence: TGTGCCAGCAGTCCAAGCCCCTACTCTGGGGCCAACGTCCTGACTTTC. Translated, it gives CASSPSPYSGANVLTF.

There are many counts of this clonotype. The chain combines TRBV19 with TRBJ1-5; D unresolved. Germline assignment: CDR1 LNHDA and CDR2 SQIVND (reference sequence). The germline V and J ends were trimmed by 2 bases and 3 bases, with 8 bases remaining between them. There are 14 residues in the CDR3. CDR3 in DNA: TGTGCCAGTAGTATAACGGTTCTCAATCAGCCCCAGCATTTT. It encodes CASSITVLNQPQHF. Complete variable domain (other parts from reference TRBV19 and TRBJ1-5): DGGITQSPKYLFRKEGQNVTLSCEQNLNHDAMYWYRQDPGQGLRLIYYSQIVNDFQKGDIAEGYSVSREKKESFPLTVTSAQKNPTAFYLCASSITVLNQPQHFGDGTRLSIL.

The chain uses TRBV20-1 and TRBJ1-2; 8 nucleotides agree with TRBD1. Germline values: CDR1 DFQATT, CDR2 SNEGSKA (reference sequence). Trimming removed 7 bases from V and 6 bases from J; junction bases left unmatched: 10. CDR3 size: 13 residues. The CDR3 coding sequence is TGCAGTGTCAGGGGGCAGGGGGCGCATGGCTACACCTTC. This codes for CSVRGQGAHGYTF.

This clonotype was observed many times. The chain uses TRBV5-5 and TRBJ2-7, with 7 bases fitting TRBD1. The CDR3 contains 14 residues. The germline CDR1 and CDR2 sequences are SGHKS and YYEKEE (reference sequence). The V gene end was trimmed by 3 bases and the J gene end by 4 bases; junction bases not matched to a gene: 7. In DNA, the CDR3 is TGTGCCAGCAGCTCCAACAGGGGCTCTTACGAGCAGTACTTC. Amino acids: CASSSNRGSYEQYF.